This T cell receptor beta chain was captured by sequencing in a study of control samples from healthy donors and cancer patients. V dropped 1 base and J dropped 2 bases, with 10 bases sitting between them. CDR3 length: 16 amino acids. Germline-derived CDR1 and CDR2 are KGHDR and SFDVKD. The data were produced by immunoSEQ multiplex PCR, yet TCRdb's version contains in-frame clones alone and is incomplete. This sample has about 54,000 clones, with nearly 96% found just once. The V and J genes are TRBV24-1 and TRBJ2-2, with D perhaps assigned TRBD1 or TRBD2 (5 bases each). The sequenced sample consisted of blood. This clonotype originated in a woman under 40 in good health. The CDR3 spells CATSDLGTDNTGELFF. The DNA for the CDR3 is TGTGCCACCAGTGATTTAGGGACGGATAACACCGGGGAGCTGTTTTTT.